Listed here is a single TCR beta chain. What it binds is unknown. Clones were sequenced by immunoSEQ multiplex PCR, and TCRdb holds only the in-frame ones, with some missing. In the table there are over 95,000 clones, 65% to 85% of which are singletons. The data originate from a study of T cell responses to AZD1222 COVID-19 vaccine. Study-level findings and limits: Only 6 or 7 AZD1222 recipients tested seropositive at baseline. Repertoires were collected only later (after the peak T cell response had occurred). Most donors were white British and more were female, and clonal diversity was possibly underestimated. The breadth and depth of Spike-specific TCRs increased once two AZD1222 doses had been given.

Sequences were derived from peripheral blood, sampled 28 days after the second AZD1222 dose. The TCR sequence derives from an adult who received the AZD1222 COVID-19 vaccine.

The CDR3 DNA reads TGTGCCAGTAGTAAAAGGGGAAAGGTCAATGAGCAGTTCTTC. Protein: CASSKRGKVNEQFF. The rearrangement joins TRBV19 to TRBJ2-1, with D possibly being TRBD1 (5 bases). V lost 4 bases and J lost 6, with 13 bases in between. This CDR3 is built from 14 residues. Germline CDR1 is LNHDA and CDR2 is SQIVND (reference sequence).